This passage covers 20 T cell receptor beta chains from one sample sequenced in a study of blood T cell repertoires in COVID-19. The repertoire was sequenced with immunoSEQ multiplex PCR; TCRdb's copy has only in-frame clones and lacks some. The table records 300,000 to 400,000 clones, approximately 86% of them present only once. The specimen sequenced was peripheral blood. All receptors come from a man aged 30 to 39 with COVID-19, enrolled during active disease.

As DNA, the CDR3 is TGTGCCAGCAGCTCGGGGAGGGCGGACACCGGGGAGCTGTTTTTT. Translating gives CASSSGRADTGELFF. V is TRBV6-2 or TRBV6-3 and J is TRBJ2-2; TRBD2 aligns across 7 bases. There are 15 residues in the CDR3. The ends lost 6 bases at V and 3 bases at J; junction bases unmatched: 7. From germline, CDR1 is MNHEY and CDR2 SVGEGT.

The chain employs TRBV2 and TRBJ2-2; 7 nucleotides align to TRBD1. V was pared by 6 bases and J by 7 bases, with 11 bases of the junction left unmatched. This CDR3 is built from 15 residues. Germline CDR1 is SNHLY and CDR2 is FYNNEI. CDR3 residues: CASRLGGHPVGELFF. In DNA form, the CDR3 reads TGTGCCAGCAGGCTAGGGGGCCACCCAGTCGGGGAGCTGTTTTTT.

This chain links TRBV12-5 with TRBJ1-2, with a weak D call TRBD1 (5 bases). CDR1 is LGHNT, CDR2 FRNRAP, per germline. V dropped 0 bases and J dropped 6 bases, with 8 bases sitting between them. CDR3 length: 13 amino acids. In DNA form, the CDR3 reads TGTGCTAGTGGTTTGGTACCAGGGCATGGCTACACCTTC. Translated, it gives CASGLVPGHGYTF.

This chain uses TRBV5-6 with TRBJ1-2; 10 nucleotides line up with TRBD1. Germline V gene data show CDR1 as SGHDT and CDR2 as YYEEEE. Trimming cost V 4 bases and J 5 bases; bases outside gene matches: 14. The CDR3 sequence is 17 residues long. In nucleotides, the CDR3 is TGTGCCAGCAGCACCTGGGACAGGGGAATTTCGGGGTATGGCTACACCTTC. This codes for CASSTWDRGISGYGYTF.

The CDR3 nucleotides read TGTGCCAGCAGCCGCGGTCCGGATGTTAACTATGGCTACACCTTC. It specifies CASSRGPDVNYGYTF. The V call is TRBV7-2, the J call TRBJ1-2; D uncertain. Per germline, CDR1 SGHTA and CDR2 FQGNSA. Trimming stripped 5 bases from V and 1 base from J, with 14 bases between. This CDR3 contains 15 residues.

V gene TRBV18 combines with J gene TRBJ2-7, with D uncertain. Deletions cut 1 base from V and 1 base from J, with 5 bases between. Looked up from germline, CDR1 is KGHSH and CDR2 is LQKENI. This CDR3 is built from 13 residues. This CDR3 reads CASSPLESYEQYF. The CDR3 bases are TGTGCCAGCTCACCACTTGAGTCCTACGAGCAGTACTTC.

The rearrangement links TRBV11-2 to TRBJ1-2; possible D gene TRBD1, 6 bases. The V end was cut by 0 bases, the J end by 8 bases, with 13 bases between. The CDR3 is 14 amino acids. Germline lookup yields CDR1 SGHAT and CDR2 FQNNGV. The CDR3 coding sequence is TGTGCCAGCAGCTTAGAGTTGGGGGGGCGCGGCTACACCTTC. This sequence encodes CASSLELGGRGYTF.

The V and J genes are TRBV7-3 and TRBJ2-2; TRBD2 matches 9 bases. This CDR3 has 16 amino acids. CDR1 is SGHTA and CDR2 is FQGTGA in the germline V gene. With V trimmed by 2 bases and J by 5 bases, 6 bases remained unmatched. Written as DNA, the CDR3 is TGTGCCAGCAGCTTATCGCGTCTAGCGGGGACCGGGGAGCTGTTTTTT. It specifies CASSLSRLAGTGELFF.

The sample holds one count of this clone. In DNA, the CDR3 is TGTGCCTGGAGTGTAATAGGATCGGTGGGCGAACTGTTTTTT. It yields the protein CAWSVIGSVGELFF. The V and J genes are TRBV30 and TRBJ1-4; no clear D gene. The CDR3 has 14 amino acids. Germline CDR1 and CDR2: GTSNPN and SVGIG (reference sequence). V was pared by 0 bases and J by 12 bases, with 17 bases between.

This chain uses TRBV30 with TRBJ2-7; 7 bases map to TRBD1. Losses at the gene ends were 0 bases for V and 2 bases for J; bases not matched to a gene: 4. Germline CDR1 reads GTSNPN; CDR2 reads SVGIG (reference sequence). This CDR3 contains 14 residues. The CDR3 DNA follows: TGTGCCTGGAGTGTAGGGGACAGACCCTACGAGCAGTACTTC. Residues: CAWSVGDRPYEQYF.

The rearrangement links TRBV5-1 to TRBJ2-7, with D hard to call. The CDR3 covers 16 residues. Germline V lookup: CDR1 SGHRS, CDR2 YFSETQ. Trimming removed 0 bases at V and 0 bases at J, with 13 bases between. The CDR3 nucleotides read TGCGCCAGCAGCTTGGCCGGAGTGCCCCTCTCCTACGAGCAGTACTTC. Protein sequence: CASSLAGVPLSYEQYF.

Worth noting for this clone: This specimen includes other DNA sequences encoding the same CDR3. The rearrangement uses TRBV11-2 and TRBJ1-1; no clear D. Germline assignment: CDR1 SGHAT and CDR2 FQNNGV. This CDR3 comprises 12 residues. Between the trimmed V and J ends, which lost 2 bases and 5 bases, there was a span of 6 bases. The CDR3 region has the DNA TGTGCCAGCAGCTTAAGAGGGACTGAAGCTTTCTTT. Translating it yields CASSLRGTEAFF.

This clone was counted once. The chain couples TRBV2 to TRBJ2-4, with D uncertain. V was pared by 2 bases and J by 5 bases, with 16 bases between. There are 16 residues in the CDR3. Per the germline V gene, CDR1 is SNHLY and CDR2 is FYNNEI. CDR3 region: CASSELAPPPQNIQYF. As DNA, the CDR3 is TGTGCCAGCAGTGAATTGGCCCCCCCGCCGCAAAACATTCAGTACTTC.

The chain joins TRBV19 to TRBJ1-6, with D possibly being TRBD1 (6 bases). Trimming cost V 3 bases and J 6 bases, with 12 bases left between them. Germline CDR1 is LNHDA and CDR2 is SQIVND (reference sequence). This CDR3 is 15 amino acids long. The CDR3 nucleotides are TGTGCCAGTAGTATCCCAGGGGAAGGTAATTCACCCCTCCACTTT. Protein product: CASSIPGEGNSPLHF.

This sequence joins TRBV21-1 and TRBJ1-1. TRBV21-1 is annotated as a pseudogene. This CDR3 has 17 amino acids. In DNA form, the CDR3 reads TGTGCCAGCAGCAAGACAACCCCATCCGTAGTGGGAGCTGAAGCTTTCTTT. This sequence encodes CASSKTTPSVVGAEAFF.

The chain is built from TRBV10-3 and TRBJ1-5; 8 positions match TRBD1. Germline V gene lookup returns CDR1 ENHRY and CDR2 SYGVKD. J lost 6 bases, V lost 3 bases, and 10 bases had no gene match. This CDR3 region has 16 residues. The CDR3 coding sequence is TGTGCCATCAGTGAAACCCGGACAGGGTTTAGTCAGCCCCAGCATTTT. It specifies CAISETRTGFSQPQHF.

The chain employs TRBV29-1 and TRBJ2-7; tentative D call: TRBD2 (5 bases). CDR3 length: 14 residues. V was cut by 2 bases and J by 2 bases, with 13 bases left in between. From germline, CDR1 is SQVTM and CDR2 ANQGSEA. CDR3 loop: CSVEKGIGAYEQYF. DNA of the CDR3: TGCAGCGTTGAAAAGGGTATCGGGGCCTACGAGCAGTACTTC.

This clone was counted a single time. This chain joins TRBV28 and TRBJ2-1, with D possibly being TRBD1 (5 bases). Germline-derived CDR1 and CDR2 are MDHEN and SYDVKM. The CDR3 has 15 residues. V gave up 6 bases and J gave up 6 bases, with 18 bases separating them. The CDR3 reads CASRIPRGPGNEQFF. In nucleotides, the CDR3 is TGTGCCAGCAGGATACCAAGGGGTCCGGGCAATGAGCAGTTCTTC.

The chain links TRBV5-6 to TRBJ2-1, with 9 positions matching TRBD1. The CDR3 spans 11 residues. The germline gives CDR1 SGHDT, CDR2 YYEEEE. Germline trimming cut 4 bases from V and 13 bases from J; bases unmatched to any gene: 3. The CDR3: CASSTGGLQFF. CDR3 DNA sequence: TGTGCCAGCAGCACAGGGGGCCTCCAGTTCTTC. The full variable domain, rest sourced from reference TRBV5-6 and TRBJ2-1, is DAGVTQSPTHLIKTRGQQVTLRCSPKSGHDTVSWYQQALGQGPQFIFQYYEEEERQRGNFPDRFSGHQFPNYSSELNVNALLLGDSALYLCASSTGGLQFFGPGTRLTVL.

The chain carries TRBV2 and TRBJ2-1; possible D gene TRBD1, 6 bases. The CDR3 totals 12 residues. V dropped 7 bases and J dropped 9 bases, with 13 bases sitting between them. Germline CDR1 SNHLY, CDR2 FYNNEI. CDR3 loop: CASKPDRGEQFF. DNA of the CDR3: TGTGCCAGCAAACCGGACAGAGGTGAGCAGTTCTTC. The full variable domain, completed using reference TRBV2 and TRBJ2-1, is EPEVTQTPSHQVTQMGQEVILRCVPISNHLYFYWYRQILGQKVEFLVSFYNNEISEKSEIFDDQFSVERPDGSNFTLKIRSTKLEDSAMYFCASKPDRGEQFFGPGTRLTVL.